This entry lists 16 T cell receptor beta chains sequenced from one sample in a study of blood T cells in healthy people across ages. Using a J-beta primer mix together with a sample-barcoded 5' primer, a second PCR was run for roughly 6 to 12 cycles. TCRdb reprocessed the 5' RACE reads with MiXCR, giving one entry per CDR3 protein. The data show approximately 580,000 distinct CDR3 sequences, with 24% seen just once and approximately 10% held by the top ten. This sample was also put to use in a study of T cells of mothers and their children.

The material sequenced was blood. These receptors all stem from a boy younger than 18 in good health.

Comments on this clonotype: A much larger clone sits a single nucleotide away, making a read error possible. The chain is built from TRBV5-1 and TRBJ1-1; D uncertain. The CDR3 has 11 residues. Trimming left V 5 bases short and J 1 base short, with 3 bases between. CDR1 is SGHRS, CDR2 YFSETQ, per germline. This chain's CDR3 is CASRRNTEAFF. The DNA of the CDR3 is TGCGCCAGCAGAAGGAACACTGAAGCTTTCTTT.

This clonotype was picked up a small number of times. V is TRBV11-2 and J is TRBJ2-1, with unresolved D. From germline, CDR1 is SGHAT and CDR2 FQNNGV. The CDR3 length is 12 residues. V lost 4 bases and J 5 bases, leaving 6 bases between the germline ends. CDR3 protein: CASSWADNEQFF. The CDR3 DNA reads TGTGCCAGCAGCTGGGCTGACAATGAGCAGTTCTTC.

V gene TRBV11-2 combines with J gene TRBJ2-7, with 9 bases matching TRBD1. Germline loops: CDR1 SGHAT, CDR2 FQNNGV. The CDR3 covers 14 residues. Germline trimming cut 5 bases from V and 5 bases from J; bases unmatched to any gene: 7. In nucleotides, the CDR3 is TGTGCCAGCAGCCCCCTGGGACAGGGTCACGAGCAGTACTTC. Translated: CASSPLGQGHEQYF.

This clonotype has ten or more counts. The chain carries TRBV7-2 and TRBJ2-7; tentative D call: TRBD2 (6 bases). The germline V gene encodes CDR1 SGHTA and CDR2 FQGNSA. Trimming took 9 bases from V and 0 from J, leaving 15 bases between them. There are 14 residues in the CDR3. The CDR3 DNA reads TGTGCCAGAGTACCCTTGCGGGGCTCCTACGAGCAGTACTTC. This sequence encodes CARVPLRGSYEQYF. The full variable domain, its missing parts supplied by reference TRBV7-2 and TRBJ2-7, is GAGVSQSPSNKVTEKGKDVELRCDPISGHTALYWYRQSLGQGLEFLIYFQGNSAPDKSGLPSDRFSAERTGGSVSTLTIQRTQQEDSAVYLCARVPLRGSYEQYFGPGTRLTVT.

This chain links TRBV27 with TRBJ2-7; 7 nucleotides match TRBD1. Germline CDR1 is MNHEY and CDR2 is SMNVEV (reference sequence). Unmatched junction bases numbered 4, after V lost 6 bases and J lost 2 bases. There are 13 residues in the CDR3. CDR3: CASRLGQTYEQYF. The CDR3 coding sequence is TGTGCCAGCAGACTGGGACAGACCTACGAGCAGTACTTC.

This clonotype was seen more than once but under ten times. Mismatch with germline at one junction end may stem from a read error. This CDR3 is CVSSSGTGLTGELFF. DNA of the CDR3: TGTGTCAGCAGTTCCGGGACAGGGCTTACCGGGGAGCTGTTTTTT. V usage is TRBV6-5 and J usage is TRBJ2-2; 9 nucleotides agree with TRBD1. The germline gives CDR1 MNHEY, CDR2 SVGAGI. The CDR3 has 15 amino acids.

The sample holds a few counts of this clonotype. Germline is not matched at one junction end, which may reflect a read error. V is TRBV9 and J is TRBJ1-1; D might be TRBD1 (5 bases). CDR3 length: 14 amino acids. Germline V lookup: CDR1 SGDLS, CDR2 YYNGEE. This CDR3 is CASSVGQGGTGAFF. The CDR3 bases are TGTGCCAGCAGCGTAGGGCAGGGAGGCACTGGAGCTTTCTTT.

This clonotype was counted ten times or more. The chain employs TRBV3-1 and TRBJ1-1, with D unclear. Germline CDR1 is LGHDT and CDR2 is YNNKEL (reference sequence). CDR3 length: 15 amino acids. The ends were cut back, 6 bases at V and 0 bases at J, with 14 bases in the middle. In nucleotides, the CDR3 is TGTGCCAGCAGTTTTCTCGAGTCGGTGAACACTGAAGCTTTCTTT. It encodes CASSFLESVNTEAFF.

The chain uses TRBV5-5 and TRBJ1-5; TRBD1 is a possible D gene (6 bases). CDR1 is SGHKS and CDR2 is YYEKEE in the germline V gene (reference sequence). V was cut by 3 bases and J by 8 bases, with 12 bases left in between. CDR3 size: 13 residues. The CDR3 DNA is TGTGCCAGCAGCTGGACAGCCTCTGAGCCCCAGCATTTT. This encodes CASSWTASEPQHF.

V usage is TRBV7-9 and J usage is TRBJ1-3; D unclear. V was cut by 5 bases and J by 0 bases, with 11 bases left in between. This CDR3 region has 15 residues. The germline V gene has CDR1 SEHNR and CDR2 FQNEAQ (reference sequence). Here the CDR3 reads CASSLGPPSGNTIYF. The CDR3 DNA reads as TGTGCCAGCAGCCTAGGACCTCCCTCTGGAAACACCATATATTTT.

The chain has TRBV6-5 and TRBJ2-2; 7 bases fit TRBD1. CDR3 length: 14 residues. J lost 7 bases, V lost 2 bases, and 4 bases had no gene match. The germline V gene encodes CDR1 MNHEY and CDR2 SVGAGI. The CDR3 DNA sequence: TGTGCCAGCAGTTACAGGGGGCTCGACGGGGAGCTGTTTTTT. It yields the protein CASSYRGLDGELFF.

Comment on this clonotype: At one of its ends the junction is not consistent with the germline gene, which may arise from a read error. V gene TRBV7-7 combines with J gene TRBJ2-5; D perhaps matches TRBD2 (6 bases). This CDR3 comprises 14 residues. The germline gives CDR1 SSHAT, CDR2 FNYEAQ (reference sequence). The CDR3 region is CASSLAYRTGEQYF. The CDR3 bases are TGTGCTAGCAGCTTAGCGTACCGAACGGGGGAGCAGTACTTC.

The rearrangement links TRBV28 to TRBJ1-1; the match to TRBD1 covers 8 bases. CDR1 and CDR2 (germline): MDHEN, SYDVKM. Trimming at V came to 0 bases and at J to 2 bases, leaving 2 bases not matched to a gene. The CDR3 extends over 15 amino acids. The CDR3 spells CASSLWGQDNTEAFF. CDR3 in DNA: TGTGCCAGCAGTTTATGGGGACAGGATAACACTGAAGCTTTCTTT.

J is TRBJ2-3 and V is TRBV6-2 or TRBV6-3; D may be TRBD2 (5 bases). Trimming cost V 1 base and J 4 bases, with 9 bases left between them. The germline V gene has CDR1 MNHEY and CDR2 SVGEGT. The CDR3 length is 14 residues. The CDR3 nucleotides are TGTGCCAGCAGTTACTTGGCTAGCCCAGATACGCAGTATTTT. Protein sequence: CASSYLASPDTQYF.

This clonotype appeared many times. The chain recombines TRBV20-1 with TRBJ2-1; D is undetermined. Looked up from germline, CDR1 is DFQATT and CDR2 is SNEGSKA (reference sequence). This CDR3 has 11 amino acids. The ends were cut back, 2 bases at V and 5 bases at J, with 4 bases in the middle. CDR3 sequence reads: CSARIDNEQFF. The CDR3 DNA is TGCAGTGCTAGAATTGACAATGAGCAGTTCTTC.

This clonotype has only a few counts. The V and J genes are TRBV20-1 and TRBJ2-1; 7 nucleotides match TRBD2. Gene TRBJ2-5 matches the end of the DNA better, so the J call may be wrong. Germline CDR1 DFQATT, CDR2 SNEGSKA (reference sequence). The CDR3 contains 15 residues. CDR3 protein: CSARDQGGGGETQYF. The CDR3 region has the DNA TGCAGTGCTAGAGATCAGGGCGGGGGAGGAGAGACCCAGTACTTC.